The 26 T cell receptor beta chains presented below share a single source sample, sequenced in a study of identical twins. MiXCR, run by TCRdb on the 5' RACE reads, gives a single entry per CDR3 protein. The top ten clones hold more than 0.4% of a sample with around 490,000 distinct CDR3 sequences, around 22% of them seen once. The sample was also linked to a second study, of yellow fever vaccine responses in identical twins.

The sequencing input was CD4+ T cells sorted from blood. These receptors were obtained from a woman between 18 and 30 years old in good health.

The chain combines TRBV7-2 with TRBJ2-7; TRBD1 matches 9 bases. The CDR3 sequence is 17 residues long. Germline CDR1 SGHTA, CDR2 FQGNSA. V shed 2 bases, J shed 3 bases, and the junction held 11 bases outside the gene matches. The CDR3 DNA is TGTGCCAGCAGCTTATCCTCGTCGGGACAGGGACTCTACGAGCAGTACTTC. Protein: CASSLSSSGQGLYEQYF.

The chain combines TRBV29-1 with TRBJ2-1; TRBD2 is a possible D gene (7 bases). Trimming pared 6 bases from V and 9 bases from J, leaving 18 bases between. The CDR3 consists of 13 residues. CDR1 and CDR2 (germline): SQVTM, ANQGSEA. The CDR3 DNA follows: TGCAGCGTGGGGGGGGCCCACCCCGCTGAGCAGTTCTTC. Translated, it gives CSVGGAHPAEQFF.

This chain connects TRBV5-1 to TRBJ2-1; D remains unclear. This CDR3 spans 12 amino acids. V lost 2 bases, J lost 4 bases, and 4 bases lay in between. Germline loops: CDR1 SGHRS, CDR2 YFSETQ. The CDR3 loop reads CASSFAYNEQFF. CDR3 coding DNA: TGCGCCAGCAGCTTTGCTTACAATGAGCAGTTCTTC.

V is TRBV20-1 and J is TRBJ2-3; 15 positions match TRBD2. The CDR3 runs 19 residues. CDR1 and CDR2 (germline): DFQATT, SNEGSKA (reference sequence). V lost 3 bases to trimming and J lost 5 bases; unmatched junction nucleotides: 15. CDR3 protein: CSASFPGQGTSGRLDTQYF. The CDR3 coding sequence is TGCAGTGCTAGCTTTCCGGGACAGGGGACTAGCGGGAGGCTAGATACGCAGTATTTT.

This chain joins TRBV7-8 and TRBJ1-2, with 11 nucleotides matching TRBD1. CDR1 is SGHVS, CDR2 FQNEAQ, per germline. Trimming removed 3 bases from V and 8 bases from J; junction bases left unmatched: 5. The length of the CDR3 is 14 residues. In DNA, the CDR3 is TGTGCCAGCAGCTTGGGGACAGGGGGTGAGGGCTACACCTTC. Its translation: CASSLGTGGEGYTF.

The chain carries TRBV4-2 and TRBJ2-1; 9 positions agree with TRBD2. Trimming removed 1 base from V and 9 bases from J; junction bases left unmatched: 4. CDR3 length equals 14 residues. The germline V gene encodes CDR1 LGHNA and CDR2 YNFKEQ. CDR3 sequence (DNA): TGTGCCAGCAGCCAAGGGGGGACTAGCCTTGAGCAGTTCTTC. This gives the protein CASSQGGTSLEQFF.

The genes are TRBV7-3 and TRBJ2-1; TRBD2 matches at 12 bases. The J segment lost 1 base and the V segment lost 5 bases, leaving 9 bases of the junction unmatched. The CDR3 is made up of 18 amino acids. Germline loops: CDR1 SGHTA, CDR2 FQGTGA. The CDR3 region is CASSLGPGLAGSYNEQFF. DNA for the CDR3: TGTGCCAGCAGCCTTGGGCCCGGACTAGCGGGATCCTACAATGAGCAGTTCTTC.

In nucleotides, the CDR3 is TGTGCCAGCAGTTACTCATCCCCCCTGAAACTGTTTTTT. Its protein product is CASSYSSPLKLFF. J is TRBJ1-4 and V is TRBV6-5; D is unclear. CDR1 is MNHEY, CDR2 SVGAGI, per germline. Trimming cost V 0 bases and J 11 bases, with 10 bases left between them. The CDR3 sequence is 13 residues long.

V and J are TRBV7-2 and TRBJ2-4; TRBD1 matches at 8 bases. Per germline, CDR1 SGHTA and CDR2 FQGNSA. The CDR3 is 11 amino acids. The junction had 2 bases not matched to a gene; V was cut back by 1 base and J by 15 bases. DNA of the CDR3: TGTGCCAGCAGCTTAGGGGGACAGGTGTACTTC. Encoded protein: CASSLGGQVYF.

This clonotype was seen a handful of times. At one of its ends the junction is not consistent with the germline gene, which may arise from a read error. The genes are TRBV5-1 and TRBJ1-2; 7 bases are shared with TRBD1. Germline V gene lookup returns CDR1 SGHRS and CDR2 YFSETQ. This CDR3 comprises 15 residues. The CDR3 sequence is CASRNRDSTKYDYTF. CDR3 bases: TGCGCCAGCAGGAATCGGGACAGCACAAAGTATGACTACACCTTC.

This chain connects TRBV2 to TRBJ2-1, with 9 bases lining up with TRBD2. Germline CDR1 SNHLY, CDR2 FYNNEI. The CDR3 is made up of 16 amino acids. The V gene end was trimmed by 5 bases and the J gene end by 4 bases; junction bases not matched to a gene: 9. The CDR3, as DNA: TGTGCCAGCAGTAGAGCCGGGACTAGCAGTTACAATGAGCAGTTCTTC. It yields the protein CASSRAGTSSYNEQFF.

This clonotype has ten or more counts. The CDR3 is CSARVGGQETQYF. CDR3 in DNA: TGCAGTGCTAGAGTGGGGGGGCAAGAGACCCAGTACTTC. The chain employs TRBV20-1 and TRBJ2-5, with 7 nucleotides matching TRBD2. Trimming removed 1 base from V and 2 bases from J; junction bases left unmatched: 1. This CDR3 contains 13 residues. The germline gives CDR1 DFQATT, CDR2 SNEGSKA (reference sequence).

The chain employs TRBV15 and TRBJ2-1, with TRBD2 identical over 9 bases. CDR1 and CDR2 from the germline V gene are LNHNV and YYDKDF (reference sequence). V gave up 0 bases and J gave up 9 bases; unmatched junction bases: 6. This CDR3 is built from 15 residues. CDR3 bases: TGTGCCACCAGCAGAGATAAGGGACTAGCAGGTGAGCAGTTCTTC. This gives the protein CATSRDKGLAGEQFF.

The chain recombines TRBV10-3 with TRBJ2-5; 10 bases are shared with TRBD1. Germline CDR1 ENHRY, CDR2 SYGVKD. The CDR3 consists of 15 residues. With V trimmed by 2 bases and J by 1 base, 1 base remained unmatched. In DNA form, the CDR3 reads TGTGCCATCAGTGAGGGACAGGGGGGCCAAGAGACCCAGTACTTC. It translates to CAISEGQGGQETQYF.

The chain couples TRBV25-1 to TRBJ2-3, with no clear D. Trimming removed 1 base from V and 1 base from J, with 6 bases in between. The CDR3 runs to 14 residues. The germline CDR1 and CDR2 sequences are MGHDK and SYGVNS. The CDR3: CASSEFRGTDTQYF. The CDR3, as DNA: TGTGCCAGCAGTGAATTTAGGGGCACAGATACGCAGTATTTT.

This clonotype was counted only a few times. The chain combines TRBV5-5 with TRBJ1-2, with 10 bases fitting TRBD1. After removal of 3 bases from V and 7 bases from J, the junction contained 9 bases not matched to a gene. This CDR3 contains 15 residues. Germline values: CDR1 SGHKS, CDR2 YYEKEE (reference sequence). The CDR3 region is CASSSGQGVVFGYTF. The CDR3 DNA is TGTGCCAGCAGCTCCGGACAGGGGGTTGTGTTTGGCTACACCTTC.

J is TRBJ1-1 and V is TRBV28, with TRBD1 as a possible D gene (6 bases). This CDR3 comprises 15 residues. Germline CDR1 is MDHEN and CDR2 is SYDVKM. V lost 6 bases to trimming and J lost 0 bases, with 14 bases between them. CDR3 nucleotides: TGTGCCAGCAGGACAAGGGGGACTTTGAACACTGAAGCTTTCTTT. Translated, it gives CASRTRGTLNTEAFF.

The chain carries TRBV12-3 or TRBV12-4 and TRBJ2-3, with a tentative D call TRBD1 (6 bases). The CDR3 runs 16 residues. V was clipped by 6 bases and J by 3 bases, with 19 bases between them. The CDR3 sequence is CASSKKTGFGTDTQYF. In nucleotides, the CDR3 is TGTGCCAGCAGCAAGAAAACAGGGTTCGGGACAGATACGCAGTATTTT.

V is TRBV7-9 and J is TRBJ2-3, with D possibly TRBD2 on 5 matching bases. This CDR3 is built from 15 residues. Germline CDR1 SEHNR, CDR2 FQNEAQ (reference sequence). The ends were cut back, 7 bases at V and 0 bases at J, with 14 bases in the middle. CDR3 bases: TGTGCCAGCATCCCACCACGGAGGAGCACAGATACGCAGTATTTT. This codes for CASIPPRRSTDTQYF.

V usage is TRBV3-1 and J usage is TRBJ2-6, with 8 bases aligning to TRBD1. The CDR3 is 19 residues long. J was trimmed by 0 bases and V by 5 bases; bases with no gene match: 12. From germline, CDR1 is LGHDT and CDR2 YNNKEL (reference sequence). This chain's CDR3 is CASSFGTGVLFSGANVLTF. The CDR3 DNA follows: TGTGCCAGCAGCTTTGGGACAGGCGTTCTTTTCTCTGGGGCCAACGTCCTGACTTTC.

This clonotype was observed a few times. This sequence joins TRBV20-1 and TRBJ2-2; D call uncertain. The CDR3 has 14 amino acids. Germline CDR1 DFQATT, CDR2 SNEGSKA (reference sequence). The germline V and J ends were trimmed by 4 bases and 1 base, with 10 bases remaining between them. This CDR3 is CSAKSRGNTGELFF. The CDR3 nucleotides are TGCAGTGCTAAGTCTCGAGGGAACACCGGGGAGCTGTTTTTT.

This clonotype was recorded at least ten times. The rearrangement links TRBV20-1 to TRBJ1-2; weak D call: TRBD1 (6 bases). V dropped 6 bases and J dropped 6 bases, with 14 bases sitting between them. This CDR3 contains 12 residues. Germline V gene lookup returns CDR1 DFQATT and CDR2 SNEGSKA (reference sequence). CDR3 amino acids: CSASGDTHGYTF. CDR3 DNA: TGCAGTGCATCTGGGGACACCCATGGCTACACCTTC.

This clonotype has just a few counts. The rearrangement links TRBV5-6 to TRBJ2-1; D not resolved. The V gene's germline CDR1 is SGHDT and CDR2 YYEEEE. There are 15 residues in the CDR3. The germline V and J ends were trimmed by 7 bases and 4 bases, with 18 bases remaining between them. The CDR3 here is CASHSGSSRYNEQFF. The CDR3 DNA follows: TGTGCCAGCCACAGTGGTTCCTCTCGGTACAATGAGCAGTTCTTC. The variable domain in full, with the rest retrieved from reference TRBV5-6 and TRBJ2-1, is DAGVTQSPTHLIKTRGQQVTLRCSPKSGHDTVSWYQQALGQGPQFIFQYYEEEERQRGNFPDRFSGHQFPNYSSELNVNALLLGDSALYLCASHSGSSRYNEQFFGPGTRLTVL.

Only a few counts were recorded for this clonotype. The chain combines TRBV5-1 with TRBJ1-6; 8 nucleotides line up with TRBD1. This CDR3 comprises 14 residues. J lost 7 bases, V lost 4 bases, and 4 bases had no gene match. CDR1 SGHRS and CDR2 YFSETQ come from the germline V gene. In DNA form, the CDR3 reads TGCGCCAGCAGCCGGGACAGGCAAAATTCACCCCTCCACTTT. Amino acids: CASSRDRQNSPLHF.

The chain combines TRBV20-1 with TRBJ2-5, with D tentatively TRBD1 (5 bases). The CDR3 covers 12 residues. Germline V gene lookup returns CDR1 DFQATT and CDR2 SNEGSKA (reference sequence). Deletions cut 4 bases from V and 3 bases from J, with 9 bases between. CDR3 DNA sequence: TGCAGTGCTAAGACAGAAAAAGAGACCCAGTACTTC. This encodes CSAKTEKETQYF.

This chain links TRBV18 with TRBJ2-1, with 7 positions matching TRBD1. Germline-derived CDR1 and CDR2 are KGHSH and LQKENI. This CDR3 is built from 15 residues. The junction had 4 bases not matched to a gene; V was cut back by 5 bases and J by 0 bases. CDR3 in amino acids: CASSYRDSSYNEQFF. The CDR3 nucleotides read TGTGCCAGCTCATACCGGGACAGCTCCTACAATGAGCAGTTCTTC.